This TCR beta chain was obtained from a study of tumor and adjacent non-tumor tissue in lung cancer. As for the study in general: Histology: about a dozen adenocarcinoma, a couple of squamous cell carcinoma, 1 small cell lung cancer. Patients were aged 31 to 76, approximately 11 men and roughly 5 women, stage I to III.

This CDR3 has 13 residues. Trimming removed 3 bases at V and 11 bases at J, with 16 bases between. Germline lookup yields CDR1 SGHAT and CDR2 FQNNGV. This sample's RNA came from whole unsorted tissue. As to this clonotype: Its antigen is as yet unknown.

TCRbeta libraries were built with three rounds of nested PCR, modified from ARM-PCR. MiXCR, applied by TCRdb to the multiplex PCR reads, yields one record per CDR3 protein. The data hold 70,000 to 80,000 distinct CDR3 sequences, with roughly 72% observed a single time. Whole-study findings and limits: Compared with tumor, normal lung showed significantly lower TCR diversity. Normal lung showed higher cumulative top 100 clone frequency than tumor.

Sequencing input: lung tumor tissue. V usage is TRBV11-2 and J usage is TRBJ1-1; D is possibly TRBD1 (5 bases). This sequence originates from a woman aged 40-49 years with non-small cell lung cancer. The CDR3 region has the DNA TGTGCCAGCAGCTTTCGTGGGGCGGCAAGGGCTTTCTTT. Translation gives CASSFRGAARAFF.